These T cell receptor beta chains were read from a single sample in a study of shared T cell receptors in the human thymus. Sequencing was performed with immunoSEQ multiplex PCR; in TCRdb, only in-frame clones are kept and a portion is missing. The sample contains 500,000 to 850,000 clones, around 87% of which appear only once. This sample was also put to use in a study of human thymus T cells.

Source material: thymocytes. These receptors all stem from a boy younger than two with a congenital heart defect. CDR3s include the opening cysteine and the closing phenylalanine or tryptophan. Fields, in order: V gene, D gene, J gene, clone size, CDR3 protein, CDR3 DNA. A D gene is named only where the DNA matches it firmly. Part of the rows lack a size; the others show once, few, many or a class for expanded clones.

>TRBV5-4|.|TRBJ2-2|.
CASSLFGEIAGELFF
TGTGCCAGCAGCTTGTTCGGGGAGATCGCCGGGGAGCTGTTTTTT
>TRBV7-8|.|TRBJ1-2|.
CASSLVPRNYGYTF
TGTGCCAGCAGCTTAGTCCCACGGAACTATGGCTACACCTTC
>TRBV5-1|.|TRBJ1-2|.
CASSRPGGEGYTF
TGCGCCAGCAGCCGGCCCGGCGGTGAGGGCTACACCTTC
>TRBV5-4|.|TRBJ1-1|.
CASSFGSAEAFF
TGTGCCAGCAGCTTCGGTTCGGCTGAAGCTTTCTTT
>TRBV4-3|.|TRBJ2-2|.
CASSQDKGPSRTGELFF
TGCGCCAGCAGCCAAGATAAGGGGCCCTCGAGGACCGGGGAGCTGTTTTTT
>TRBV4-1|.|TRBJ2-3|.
CASSQEGPFTDTQYF
TGCGCCAGCAGCCAAGAGGGGCCTTTCACAGATACGCAGTATTTT
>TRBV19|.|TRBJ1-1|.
CASYLTGDTEAFF
TGTGCCAGTTACCTGACAGGAGACACTGAAGCTTTCTTT
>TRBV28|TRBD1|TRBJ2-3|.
CASSLRGQGVRVQRDTQYF
TGTGCCAGCAGTTTAAGGGGACAGGGGGTCAGGGTCCAACGAGATACGCAGTATTTT
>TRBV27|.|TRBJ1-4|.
CASIPGSPVATNEKLFF
TGTGCCAGCATTCCCGGGTCGCCGGTTGCAACTAATGAAAAACTGTTTTTT
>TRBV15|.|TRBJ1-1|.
CATSGKEQENTEAFF
TGTGCCACCAGCGGAAAAGAACAGGAGAACACTGAAGCTTTCTTT
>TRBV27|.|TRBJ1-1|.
CASSPRGAKGETEAFF
TGTGCCAGCAGTCCCCGCGGGGCGAAGGGAGAGACTGAAGCTTTCTTT
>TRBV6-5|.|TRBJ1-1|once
CASSYWARATTEAFF
TGTGCCAGCAGTTACTGGGCCAGGGCGACCACTGAAGCTTTCTTT
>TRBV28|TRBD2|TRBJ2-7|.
CASTISSGRHEQYF
TGTGCCAGCACCATAAGCAGCGGGAGACACGAGCAGTACTTC
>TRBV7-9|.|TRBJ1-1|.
CASSLHRAGQLKSNTEAFF
TGTGCCAGCAGCTTACACAGAGCCGGACAGCTAAAATCGAACACTGAAGCTTTCTTT
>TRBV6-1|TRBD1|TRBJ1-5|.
CASSGEGAKPQHF
TGTGCCAGCAGTGGAGAGGGGGCGAAGCCCCAGCATTTT
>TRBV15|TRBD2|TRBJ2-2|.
CATSTSDRAAESGRATGELFF
TGTGCCACCAGCACTTCAGACAGGGCGGCTGAGAGCGGGAGGGCCACCGGGGAGCTGTTTTTT
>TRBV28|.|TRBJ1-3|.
CASSLSTRQAPSGNTIYF
TGTGCCAGCAGTTTATCGACCAGACAGGCCCCCTCTGGAAACACCATATATTTT
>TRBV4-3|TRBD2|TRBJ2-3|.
CASSQDASGGTRWSTDTQYF
TGCGCCAGCAGCCAAGATGCCTCCGGAGGGACTAGGTGGAGCACAGATACGCAGTATTTT
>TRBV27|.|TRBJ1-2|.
CASSPSASNYGYTF
TGTGCCAGCAGTCCCAGTGCTTCGAACTATGGCTACACCTTC
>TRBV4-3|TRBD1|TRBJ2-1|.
CASSQDQGANEQFF
TGCGCCAGCAGCCAAGATCAGGGGGCCAATGAGCAGTTCTTC
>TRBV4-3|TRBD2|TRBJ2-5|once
CASSQRRHGGGAQYF
TGCGCCAGCAGCCAGAGGAGACACGGCGGGGGGGCCCAGTACTTC
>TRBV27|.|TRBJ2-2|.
CASSLRLADRNTGELFF
TGTGCCAGCAGTTTAAGGTTAGCGGACCGGAACACCGGGGAGCTGTTTTTT
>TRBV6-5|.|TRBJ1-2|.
CASSYTSDRDYGYTF
TGTGCCAGCAGTTACACTTCGGACAGAGACTATGGCTACACCTTC
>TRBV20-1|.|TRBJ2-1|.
CSSLYYNEQFF
TGCAGTTCCTTGTACTACAATGAGCAGTTCTTC
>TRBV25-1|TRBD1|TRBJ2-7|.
CASSEIDRGRVSEQYF
TGTGCCAGCAGTGAAATCGACAGGGGGCGAGTTAGCGAGCAGTACTTC
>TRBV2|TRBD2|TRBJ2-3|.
CASSEALASGGTDTQYF
TGTGCCAGCAGTGAAGCGCTCGCTAGCGGGGGGACAGATACGCAGTATTTT
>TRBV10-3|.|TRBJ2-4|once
CAISRGPGVGKNIQYF
TGTGCCATCAGTCGCGGCCCAGGGGTAGGCAAAAACATTCAGTACTTC